Below, 5 T cell receptor beta chains from the same sample are listed, as sequenced in a study of blood T cell repertoires in COVID-19. TCRdb's copy holds only in-frame clones and misses some; the assay was immunoSEQ multiplex PCR. The sample has 150,000 to 200,000 clones, about 88% seen once. The source material was peripheral blood. The receptors were sampled from a man between 18 and 35 years old with acute or convalescent COVID-19.

The V and J genes are TRBV11-2 and TRBJ2-3; the match to TRBD1 covers 9 bases. V dropped 5 bases and J dropped 4; count of bases not matched to a gene: 10. Germline V gene sequence: CDR1 SGHAT, CDR2 FQNNGV. This CDR3 spans 16 amino acids. CDR3 sequence: CASSRNWTGVPDTQYF. As DNA, the CDR3 is TGTGCCAGCAGCCGCAATTGGACAGGGGTTCCAGATACGCAGTATTTT.

This rearrangement joins TRBV10-3 to TRBJ2-1, with 15 bases identical to TRBD2. CDR3 length: 16 residues. The trim removed 7 bases at V and 4 bases at J, leaving 5 bases unmatched. From germline, CDR1 is ENHRY and CDR2 SYGVKD. The CDR3 coding sequence is TGTGCCATCATGGGGACTAGCGGGGGGTCATACAATGAGCAGTTCTTC. It yields the protein CAIMGTSGGSYNEQFF.

V gene TRBV6-1 combines with J gene TRBJ1-2; 7 nucleotides agree with TRBD1. This CDR3 has 18 amino acids. CDR1 and CDR2 (germline): MNHNS, SASEGT. Germline trimming cut 3 bases from V and 5 bases from J; bases unmatched to any gene: 18. The CDR3 spells CASSDPDRDDHFAYGYTF. DNA of the CDR3: TGTGCCAGCAGTGACCCAGACAGGGACGATCATTTCGCTTATGGCTACACCTTC.

The V and J genes are TRBV28 and TRBJ2-1, with D possibly TRBD1 on 6 matching bases. The CDR3 runs to 17 residues. CDR1 MDHEN and CDR2 SYDVKM come from the germline V gene. V dropped 1 base and J dropped 0 bases, with 13 bases sitting between them. The CDR3 coding sequence is TGTGCCAGCAGTTTATCGGGGTACAGGGACTCCTACAATGAGCAGTTCTTC. Protein product: CASSLSGYRDSYNEQFF.

The chain recombines TRBV18 with TRBJ2-1; TRBD1 matches 8 bases. Germline V lookup: CDR1 KGHSH, CDR2 LQKENI. CDR3 length equals 16 residues. Trimming cost V 4 bases and J 8 bases; bases outside gene matches: 13. The DNA of the CDR3 is TGTGCCAGCTCACTTACGCCGGGACAGGTGGGGGATGAGCAGTTCTTC. Residues: CASSLTPGQVGDEQFF.